The 27 T cell receptor beta chains listed next were all sequenced from one sample in a study of shared clonotypes between healthy human individuals. Measured with immunoSEQ multiplex PCR; TCRdb has only the in-frame clones, and not every one. In the table there are some 1.5 million clones, approximately 97% of which are singletons. The sample comprised naive CD4+ T cells sorted from blood. Regarding subset: CD45RA+ positively selected. These receptors originate from a man aged 30-40 years in good health.

The genes are TRBV9 and TRBJ2-1, with 7 bases identical to TRBD2. The CDR3 runs to 14 residues. Germline V gene lookup returns CDR1 SGDLS and CDR2 YYNGEE. Germline trimming cut 6 bases from V and 6 bases from J; bases unmatched to any gene: 9. CDR3 sequence (DNA): TGTGCCAGCACCCGTAGAGGGACTATCAATGAGCAGTTCTTC. This sequence encodes CASTRRGTINEQFF.

The chain has TRBV5-6 and TRBJ2-7; D is ambiguous. The CDR3 runs 13 residues. V lost 2 bases to trimming and J lost 5 bases, with 11 bases between them. CDR1 and CDR2 (germline): SGHDT, YYEEEE. The CDR3, as DNA: TGTGCCAGCAGCTTCGTGGGCAGGCACGAGCAGTACTTC. This encodes CASSFVGRHEQYF.

This chain joins TRBV25-1 and TRBJ1-4, with 8 bases aligning to TRBD1. The CDR3 length is 15 residues. V shed 6 bases, J shed 5 bases, and the junction held 8 bases outside the gene matches. Per germline, CDR1 MGHDK and CDR2 SYGVNS. CDR3 coding DNA: TGTGCCAGCAGGACCGGACAGGGATGGAATGAAAAACTGTTTTTT. It specifies CASRTGQGWNEKLFF.

The V gene is TRBV7-9, the J gene TRBJ2-2; 8 bases are shared with TRBD1. V dropped 1 base and J dropped 5; count of bases not matched to a gene: 12. Germline CDR1 and CDR2: SEHNR and FQNEAQ (reference sequence). The CDR3 length is 18 residues. For the CDR3, the DNA is TGTGCCAGCAGCTTAGAGGACAGGGTTTCGGACTGGACCGGGGAGCTGTTTTTT. This codes for CASSLEDRVSDWTGELFF.

The chain uses TRBV14 and TRBJ2-3; 9 bases are a match to TRBD2. The CDR3 is 17 amino acids. With 4 bases clipped from V and 0 bases from J, the junction kept 8 bases outside the gene matches. Germline V CDR1 and CDR2: SGHDN, FVKESK. For the CDR3, the DNA is TGTGCCAGCAGCCTCGGACTAGCGCAAGATAGCACAGATACGCAGTATTTT. Translating gives CASSLGLAQDSTDTQYF.

The chain employs TRBV15 and TRBJ2-7; 9 bases are shared with TRBD2. J was trimmed by 0 bases and V by 5 bases; bases with no gene match: 11. This CDR3 comprises 17 residues. Germline loops: CDR1 LNHNV, CDR2 YYDKDF (reference sequence). CDR3 DNA: TGTGCCACCAGCGCCCCCGGCGGGGGGGGAAGCTCCTACGAGCAGTACTTC. Translated, it gives CATSAPGGGGSSYEQYF.

The chain couples TRBV6-6 to TRBJ1-1; TRBD1 is a possible D gene (6 bases). The CDR3 has 14 amino acids. Per the germline V gene, CDR1 is MNHNY and CDR2 is SVGAGI (reference sequence). V gave up 2 bases and J gave up 4 bases, with 11 bases separating them. CDR3 coding DNA: TGTGCCAGCAGTTACAACAGGGAGGGCACTGAAGCTTTCTTT. This translates into CASSYNREGTEAFF.

The chain uses TRBV29-1 and TRBJ2-6; TRBD1 aligns across 8 bases. Germline V CDR1 and CDR2: SQVTM, ANQGSEA. With V trimmed by 6 bases and J by 0 bases, 10 bases remained unmatched. CDR3 length: 17 amino acids. The CDR3 DNA reads TGCAGCGTAGGATCGGGGACAGGATCCTCTGGGGCCAACGTCCTGACTTTC. This sequence encodes CSVGSGTGSSGANVLTF.

The chain links TRBV5-1 to TRBJ2-5; D may be TRBD2 (5 bases). CDR1 SGHRS and CDR2 YFSETQ come from the germline V gene. The CDR3 totals 14 residues. V lost 4 bases, J lost 2 bases, and 12 bases lay in between. CDR3 amino acids: CASSGLRAQETQYF. DNA for the CDR3: TGCGCCAGCAGCGGTTTGAGGGCTCAAGAGACCCAGTACTTC.

The chain is built from TRBV6-1 and TRBJ2-2; D is unclear. Germline V gene data show CDR1 as MNHNS and CDR2 as SASEGT. With 6 bases removed from V and 6 bases from J, the gap between germline ends came to 11 bases. The CDR3 runs to 13 residues. The CDR3 coding sequence is TGTGCCAGCAGCTGGAGTTTCGCCGGGGAGCTGTTTTTT. Protein product: CASSWSFAGELFF.

The chain couples TRBV18 to TRBJ1-4, with no clear D. The CDR3 contains 16 residues. Trimming shortened V by 3 bases and J by 0 bases, and 11 bases separated the two germline ends. Germline CDR1 and CDR2: KGHSH and LQKENI. Here the CDR3 reads CASSPLGIATNEKLFF. The CDR3 DNA is TGTGCCAGCTCACCCTTGGGGATTGCAACTAATGAAAAACTGTTTTTT.

The gene calls are TRBV6-6 and TRBJ2-1; 10 positions agree with TRBD2. This CDR3 spans 13 amino acids. Germline CDR1 reads MNHNY; CDR2 reads SVGAGI (reference sequence). V gave up 5 bases and J gave up 16 bases; unmatched junction bases: 11. The CDR3 DNA sequence: TGTGCCAGCAGTCGGCGACTAGCGGGTAAAATCTTCTTC. Encoded protein: CASSRRLAGKIFF.

V gene TRBV16 combines with J gene TRBJ2-3; 12 nucleotides match TRBD2. Per germline, CDR1 KGHSY and CDR2 FQNENV. Unmatched junction bases numbered 19, after V lost 1 base and J lost 5 bases. The length of the CDR3 is 21 residues. The CDR3 sequence: CASSQLWGTSWTSGTLDTQYF. The CDR3 DNA reads as TGTGCCAGCAGCCAATTATGGGGAACCTCCTGGACTAGCGGGACTCTAGATACGCAGTATTTT.

CDR3: CASSNSQWGAGDTQYF. The CDR3, as DNA: TGTGCCAGCAGCAATTCTCAGTGGGGGGCTGGAGATACGCAGTATTTT. This chain joins TRBV5-6 and TRBJ2-3; the D call may be TRBD1 or TRBD2 (6 bases each). This CDR3 has 16 residues. CDR1 and CDR2 (germline): SGHDT, YYEEEE. The germline V and J ends were trimmed by 4 bases and 5 bases, with 20 bases remaining between them.

The genes are TRBV14 and TRBJ2-1; 9 nucleotides align to TRBD2. Germline lookup yields CDR1 SGHDN and CDR2 FVKESK. V gave up 0 bases and J gave up 15 bases; unmatched junction bases: 15. CDR3 size: 16 residues. The CDR3 spells CASSQDLGAGGNQAFF. For the CDR3, the DNA is TGTGCCAGCAGCCAAGATCTTGGAGCGGGAGGAAACCAAGCGTTCTTC.

The chain couples TRBV29-1 to TRBJ2-7; D unclear. Germline V gives CDR1 SQVTM, CDR2 ANQGSEA. This CDR3 spans 13 amino acids. The V end lost 0 bases, the J end lost 7 bases, and 13 bases lay between the germline ends. In nucleotides, the CDR3 is TGCAGCGTTGAAGACCCCAGGAGTAAGGAGCAGTACTTC. Translating gives CSVEDPRSKEQYF.

V is TRBV5-1 and J is TRBJ2-7; 15 bases agree with TRBD2. V lost 4 bases to trimming and J lost 4 bases; unmatched junction nucleotides: 6. From germline, CDR1 is SGHRS and CDR2 YFSETQ. This CDR3 is 16 amino acids long. The CDR3 region is CASSPGTSGRLYEQYF. The CDR3 nucleotides read TGCGCCAGCAGCCCGGGGACTAGCGGGAGGTTGTACGAGCAGTACTTC.

This rearrangement joins TRBV18 to TRBJ2-7, with D possibly being TRBD2 (5 bases). Germline loops: CDR1 KGHSH, CDR2 LQKENI. Deletions cut 4 bases from V and 6 bases from J, with 16 bases between. The CDR3 spans 14 residues. The chain's CDR3 is CASSQTLGATEQYF. The CDR3 coding sequence is TGTGCCAGCTCACAAACCTTGGGAGCGACCGAGCAGTACTTC.

CDR3 bases: TGTGCCAGCTCATTCACTCAGGGGGCGGGTAACTACAATGAGCAGTTCTTC. This codes for CASSFTQGAGNYNEQFF. This chain connects TRBV18 to TRBJ2-1, with 8 bases aligning to TRBD1. This CDR3 has 17 residues. V shed 5 bases, J shed 3 bases, and the junction held 12 bases outside the gene matches. Germline V gene lookup returns CDR1 KGHSH and CDR2 LQKENI. Combining the CDR3 with reference TRBV18 and TRBJ2-1 gives the whole variable domain NAGVMQNPRHLVRRRGQEARLRCSPMKGHSHVYWYRQLPEEGLKFMVYLQKENIIDESGMPKERFSAEFPKEGPSILRIQQVVRGDSAAYFCASSFTQGAGNYNEQFFGPGTRLTVL.

The chain joins TRBV10-3 to TRBJ2-3; 10 nucleotides line up with TRBD2. The CDR3 loop spans 15 amino acids. Germline CDR1 and CDR2: ENHRY and SYGVKD. The ends lost 6 bases at V and 1 base at J; junction bases unmatched: 4. The CDR3 DNA sequence: TGTGCCATCAGAGCAGGGACTAGCGGCACAGATACGCAGTATTTT. Residues: CAIRAGTSGTDTQYF.

This chain uses TRBV19 with TRBJ1-2; 8 nucleotides align to TRBD1. The germline V gene has CDR1 LNHDA and CDR2 SQIVND (reference sequence). This CDR3 spans 14 amino acids. After removal of 9 bases from V and 3 bases from J, the junction contained 9 bases not matched to a gene. CDR3 in DNA: TGTGCCAGCAGAGACAGGGGATACGACTATGGCTACACCTTC. It is translated as CASRDRGYDYGYTF. Variable domain in full (rest from reference TRBV19 and TRBJ1-2): DGGITQSPKYLFRKEGQNVTLSCEQNLNHDAMYWYRQDPGQGLRLIYYSQIVNDFQKGDIAEGYSVSREKKESFPLTVTSAQKNPTAFYLCASRDRGYDYGYTFGSGTRLTVV.

The chain combines TRBV7-2 with TRBJ2-5; D ambiguous. This CDR3 is built from 14 residues. Trimming removed 0 bases from V and 7 bases from J, with 12 bases in between. Germline V lookup: CDR1 SGHTA, CDR2 FQGNSA. CDR3 region: CASSLAGPSGTQYF. The CDR3 DNA sequence: TGTGCCAGCAGCTTAGCTGGCCCTTCGGGGACCCAGTACTTC.

To note about this clone: This sample also contains other DNA sequences that code for the same CDR3. The gene calls are TRBV5-4 and TRBJ1-1; 7 positions match TRBD1. J gave up 1 base and V 5 bases, and 5 bases lay outside the gene matches. This CDR3 region has 14 residues. Germline CDR1 is SGHNT and CDR2 is YYREEE (reference sequence). Here the CDR3 reads CASSPGQRNTEAFF. DNA of the CDR3: TGTGCCAGCAGTCCGGGACAGAGGAACACTGAAGCTTTCTTT.

J is TRBJ2-7 and V is TRBV20-1; D gene unclear. With 6 bases removed from V and 4 bases from J, the gap between germline ends came to 10 bases. This CDR3 has 11 residues. CDR1 and CDR2 from the germline V gene are DFQATT and SNEGSKA (reference sequence). The CDR3 DNA follows: TGCAGTGCCGAACTTAAGTACGAGCAGTACTTC. Translated: CSAELKYEQYF.

This chain links TRBV5-6 with TRBJ2-6, with 12 bases lining up with TRBD1. Germline V lookup: CDR1 SGHDT, CDR2 YYEEEE. The CDR3 sequence is 18 residues long. Germline trimming cut 3 bases from V and 2 bases from J; bases unmatched to any gene: 6. The DNA of the CDR3 is TGTGCCAGCAGCTGGCCGGGACAGGGGGCGCCTGGGGCCAACGTCCTGACTTTC. Translation gives CASSWPGQGAPGANVLTF.

This clone has a handful of counts. This sequence joins TRBV6-1 and TRBJ2-6; a weak D match, TRBD1 (5 bases). Trimming shortened V by 2 bases and J by 3 bases, and 8 bases separated the two germline ends. Germline CDR1 is MNHNS and CDR2 is SASEGT. This CDR3 is 15 amino acids long. As DNA, the CDR3 is TGTGCCAGCAGTGAACAGGGATTTGGGGCCAACGTCCTGACTTTC. Protein product: CASSEQGFGANVLTF.

The chain couples TRBV10-3 to TRBJ2-5; 9 bases agree with TRBD2. The CDR3 length is 16 residues. Germline V gene lookup returns CDR1 ENHRY and CDR2 SYGVKD. The ends lost 4 bases at V and 1 base at J; junction bases unmatched: 7. The CDR3 here is CAISGTSVQPQETQYF. CDR3 in DNA: TGTGCCATCAGTGGGACTAGCGTACAACCCCAAGAGACCCAGTACTTC.